The 25 T cell receptor beta chains below were found in one sample sequenced in a study of shared clonotypes between healthy human individuals. This table comes from immunoSEQ multiplex PCR, and its TCRdb copy is limited to in-frame clones, with some not included. Of millions of clones listed, roughly 94% are singletons. The sample comprised naive CD4+ T cells sorted from blood. Subset noted: CD45RA+ positively selected. The receptors shown here come from a man aged 18-30 years in good health.

The chain links TRBV10-1 to TRBJ1-4, with D perhaps matching TRBD1 (6 bases). V lost 3 bases and J 5 bases, leaving 13 bases between the germline ends. The germline CDR1 and CDR2 sequences are WNHNN and SYGVQD (reference sequence). The CDR3 is made up of 15 amino acids. The CDR3 loop reads CASSEAGTGNEKLFF. In DNA, the CDR3 is TGCGCCAGCAGTGAAGCGGGAACAGGGAATGAAAAACTGTTTTTT.

V usage is TRBV2 and J usage is TRBJ2-7; D not certain. V dropped 6 bases and J dropped 0 bases, with 12 bases sitting between them. CDR1 and CDR2 (germline): SNHLY, FYNNEI. This CDR3 comprises 14 residues. The CDR3 sequence: CASSARAVSYEQYF. The CDR3 DNA reads TGTGCCAGCAGCGCCCGGGCGGTCTCCTACGAGCAGTACTTC.

The gene calls are TRBV5-4 and TRBJ2-7; 14 bases align to TRBD2. Germline lookup yields CDR1 SGHNT and CDR2 YYREEE (reference sequence). The CDR3 is 18 amino acids. Losses at the gene ends were 3 bases for V and 0 bases for J; bases not matched to a gene: 8. The CDR3 protein is CASSWRGLAGVTSYEQYF. The CDR3, as DNA: TGTGCCAGCAGCTGGCGGGGACTAGCGGGAGTAACCTCCTACGAGCAGTACTTC.

This clone occurred many times. The rearrangement joins TRBV11-2 to TRBJ2-5; TRBD1 matches at 8 bases. Germline V gives CDR1 SGHAT, CDR2 FQNNGV. This CDR3 has 13 residues. The J segment lost 5 bases and the V segment lost 3 bases, leaving 2 bases of the junction unmatched. DNA of the CDR3: TGTGCCAGCAGCTTCACAGGGGGGGAGACCCAGTACTTC. It yields the protein CASSFTGGETQYF.

The chain has TRBV7-8 and TRBJ2-7; D may be TRBD2 (6 bases). V lost 5 bases, J lost 2 bases, and 16 bases lay in between. The CDR3 sequence is 15 residues long. CDR1 and CDR2 (germline): SGHVS, FQNEAQ. CDR3 bases: TGTGCCAGCAGCGCCGCGCAGGGAGGCCCCTACGAGCAGTACTTC. Translated: CASSAAQGGPYEQYF.

V gene TRBV7-2 combines with J gene TRBJ2-3, with D possibly called TRBD1 or TRBD2 (5 bases each). Germline CDR1 is SGHTA and CDR2 is FQGNSA. Trimming cost V 0 bases and J 1 base, with 11 bases left between them. The CDR3 has 16 residues. The DNA for the CDR3 is TGTGCCAGCAGCTTAGCGGGGGTCCCTGGCACAGATACGCAGTATTTT. This gives the protein CASSLAGVPGTDTQYF.

The genes are TRBV27 and TRBJ2-7, with D possibly matching TRBD1 (6 bases). Trimming shortened V by 5 bases and J by 4 bases, and 15 bases separated the two germline ends. The length of the CDR3 is 14 residues. Germline V CDR1 and CDR2: MNHEY, SMNVEV (reference sequence). This chain's CDR3 is CASSRTPQGYEQYF. CDR3 coding DNA: TGTGCCAGCAGTCGGACTCCACAGGGATACGAGCAGTACTTC.

A few counts support this clone. The rearrangement links TRBV30 to TRBJ1-6; D is uncertain. Looked up from germline, CDR1 is GTSNPN and CDR2 is SVGIG (reference sequence). Trimming removed 4 bases at V and 0 bases at J, with 10 bases between. The CDR3 is made up of 15 amino acids. CDR3 protein: CAWMTTSSYNSPLHF. The CDR3 bases are TGTGCCTGGATGACGACGAGCTCCTATAATTCACCCCTCCACTTT.

The chain employs TRBV7-6 and TRBJ1-6; D is possibly TRBD1 (5 bases). Trimming took 1 base from V and 7 from J, leaving 11 bases between them. From germline, CDR1 is SGHVS and CDR2 FNYEAQ. The CDR3 covers 15 residues. CDR3 bases: TGTGCCAGCAGCTTAGTCGGGGGGGTAAATTCACCCCTCCACTTT. Translated: CASSLVGGVNSPLHF.

The rearrangement links TRBV27 to TRBJ2-4, with 9 nucleotides matching TRBD2. Germline V gene data show CDR1 as MNHEY and CDR2 as SMNVEV (reference sequence). V dropped 8 bases and J dropped 8; count of bases not matched to a gene: 13. CDR3 length: 15 residues. Written as DNA, the CDR3 is TGTGCCAGCCGAAAGGGGGTAGCGGGAGCACACATTCAGTACTTC. Encoded protein: CASRKGVAGAHIQYF.

CDR3 protein: CASSPSGSYQPQHF. CDR3 in DNA: TGTGCCAGCAGTCCCTCGGGATCATACCAGCCCCAGCATTTT. This rearrangement joins TRBV6-6 to TRBJ1-5; D uncertain. Germline V CDR1 and CDR2: MNHNY, SVGAGI (reference sequence). This CDR3 comprises 14 residues. Trimming took off 5 bases at V and 7 bases at J, with 15 bases between the two ends.

The chain combines TRBV6-5 with TRBJ1-2; the match to TRBD1 covers 12 bases. CDR3 length: 15 residues. Germline V gives CDR1 MNHEY, CDR2 SVGAGI. The trim removed 6 bases at V and 7 bases at J, leaving 9 bases unmatched. DNA of the CDR3: TGTGCCAGCAGGGCTCCGGGACAGGGGGCAGGTGGCTACACCTTC. It encodes CASRAPGQGAGGYTF.

The rearrangement links TRBV6-6 to TRBJ2-7; D is undetermined. The CDR3 contains 12 residues. Germline V gives CDR1 MNHNY, CDR2 SVGAGI (reference sequence). Trimming pared 6 bases from V and 3 bases from J, leaving 9 bases between. In nucleotides, the CDR3 is TGTGCCAGCAGACCGGCGAACTACGAGCAGTACTTC. Translation: CASRPANYEQYF.

The chain carries TRBV6-5 and TRBJ2-7, with D possibly matching TRBD2 (7 bases). The germline CDR1 and CDR2 sequences are MNHEY and SVGAGI. Trimming left V 11 bases short and J 0 bases short, with 17 bases between. This CDR3 contains 14 residues. The CDR3 sequence: CAFDRGAGSYEQYF. Here the CDR3 DNA reads TGTGCCTTCGACCGGGGGGCAGGCTCCTACGAGCAGTACTTC.

The chain is built from TRBV9 and TRBJ2-1; 9 bases map to TRBD2. V was clipped by 0 bases and J by 0 bases; unmatched bases: 4. The germline CDR1 and CDR2 sequences are SGDLS and YYNGEE. The CDR3 extends over 17 amino acids. The DNA for the CDR3 is TGTGCCAGCAGCGTAGAGCCTAGCGGGGACTCCTACAATGAGCAGTTCTTC. It yields the protein CASSVEPSGDSYNEQFF.

The rearrangement joins TRBV2 to TRBJ2-3; D may be TRBD2 (6 bases). The germline V gene encodes CDR1 SNHLY and CDR2 FYNNEI. Between the trimmed V and J ends, which lost 4 bases and 4 bases, there was a span of 12 bases. The CDR3 extends over 14 amino acids. This CDR3 is CASSVTGVADTQYF. The CDR3 DNA is TGTGCCAGCAGTGTCACGGGAGTGGCAGATACGCAGTATTTT.

The rearrangement uses TRBV4-1 and TRBJ1-5; the D is unclear. V lost 0 bases and J 0 bases, leaving 9 bases between the germline ends. Germline loops: CDR1 MGHRA, CDR2 YSYEKL. The CDR3 runs to 16 residues. The CDR3 protein is CASSQDRTYSNQPQHF. CDR3 bases: TGCGCCAGCAGCCAAGACAGGACGTATAGCAATCAGCCCCAGCATTTT.

The V gene is TRBV19, the J gene TRBJ2-2; weak D call: TRBD2 (5 bases). Germline values: CDR1 LNHDA, CDR2 SQIVND (reference sequence). Between the trimmed V and J ends, which lost 4 bases and 4 bases, there was a span of 13 bases. The CDR3 runs to 15 residues. This chain's CDR3 is CASSKSTGSTGELFF. DNA for the CDR3: TGTGCCAGTAGTAAATCGACGGGGTCCACCGGGGAGCTGTTTTTT.

This clone was counted once. The chain recombines TRBV9 with TRBJ1-3; no definite D call. Trimming removed 2 bases at V and 0 bases at J, with 6 bases between. The CDR3 runs 14 residues. In germline, CDR1 is SGDLS, CDR2 YYNGEE. CDR3: CASSVGYSGNTIYF. The CDR3 nucleotides are TGTGCCAGCAGCGTTGGGTACTCTGGAAACACCATATATTTT.

This rearrangement joins TRBV10-1 to TRBJ2-7; TRBD2 matches at 7 bases. This CDR3 has 15 amino acids. Germline values: CDR1 WNHNN, CDR2 SYGVQD (reference sequence). Germline trimming cut 0 bases from V and 2 bases from J; bases unmatched to any gene: 4. The CDR3: CASSESNGRPYEQYF. CDR3 sequence (DNA): TGCGCCAGCAGTGAGTCGAACGGGAGGCCCTACGAGCAGTACTTC.

This chain connects TRBV14 to TRBJ2-7; TRBD2 matches at 10 bases. V trimming: 4 bases; J trimming: 2 bases; junction bases outside the gene matches: 2. Germline loops: CDR1 SGHDN, CDR2 FVKESK. This CDR3 has 14 residues. The CDR3 DNA is TGTGCCAGCAGCCTGGGGACTAGCGCCTACGAGCAGTACTTC. Protein sequence: CASSLGTSAYEQYF.

V is TRBV4-3 and J is TRBJ2-1; D is undetermined. The germline V gene has CDR1 LGHNA and CDR2 YSLEER. V was shortened by 1 base and J by 13 bases, with 11 bases between the two germline ends. This CDR3 has 12 residues. CDR3 amino acids: CASSQGELVQFF. CDR3 DNA: TGCGCCAGCAGCCAAGGCGAATTAGTACAGTTCTTC.

The rearrangement joins TRBV14 to TRBJ2-3; D unclear. The V end lost 7 bases, the J end lost 5 bases, and 19 bases lay between the germline ends. The length of the CDR3 is 15 residues. Germline CDR1 SGHDN, CDR2 FVKESK. In DNA form, the CDR3 reads TGTGCCAGCACCCGGACGTCGAAGTGGGGAGATACGCAGTATTTT. It specifies CASTRTSKWGDTQYF.

This sequence joins TRBV28 and TRBJ2-7; unclear D gene. Germline assignment: CDR1 MDHEN and CDR2 SYDVKM. The CDR3 extends over 15 amino acids. Between the trimmed V and J ends, which lost 1 base and 3 bases, there was a span of 13 bases. This chain's CDR3 is CASSLYSDGYYEQYF. The CDR3 DNA reads as TGTGCCAGCAGTTTATATTCGGACGGATACTACGAGCAGTACTTC. Supplemented by reference TRBV28 and TRBJ2-7, the full variable domain reads DVKVTQSSRYLVKRTGEKVFLECVQDMDHENMFWYRQDPGLGLRLIYFSYDVKMKEKGDIPEGYSVSREKKERFSLILESASTNQTSMYLCASSLYSDGYYEQYFGPGTRLTVT.

The chain employs TRBV6-6 and TRBJ2-1; 14 nucleotides agree with TRBD2. The CDR3 contains 15 residues. With V trimmed by 5 bases and J by 6 bases, 3 bases remained unmatched. CDR1 is MNHNY, CDR2 SVGAGI, per germline (reference sequence). Written as DNA, the CDR3 is TGTGCCAGCAGTCCCGGGACTAGCGGGAGCAATGAGCAGTTCTTC. It codes for CASSPGTSGSNEQFF.